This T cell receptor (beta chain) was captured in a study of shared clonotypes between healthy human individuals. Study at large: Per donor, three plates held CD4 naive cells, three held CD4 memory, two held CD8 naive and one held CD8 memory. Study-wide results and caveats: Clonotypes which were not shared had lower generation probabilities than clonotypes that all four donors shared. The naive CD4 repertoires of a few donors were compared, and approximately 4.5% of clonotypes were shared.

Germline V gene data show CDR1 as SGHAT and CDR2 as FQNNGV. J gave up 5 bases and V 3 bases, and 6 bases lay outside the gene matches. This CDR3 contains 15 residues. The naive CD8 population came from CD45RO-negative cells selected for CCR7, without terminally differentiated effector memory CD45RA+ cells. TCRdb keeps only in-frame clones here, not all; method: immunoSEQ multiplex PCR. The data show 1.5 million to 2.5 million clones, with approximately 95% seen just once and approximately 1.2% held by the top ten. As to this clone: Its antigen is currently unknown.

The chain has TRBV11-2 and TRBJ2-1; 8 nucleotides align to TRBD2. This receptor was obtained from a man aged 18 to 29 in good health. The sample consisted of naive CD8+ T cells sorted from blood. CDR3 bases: TGTGCCAGCAGCTTTGGAGCGGGAGCCAACAATGAGCAGTTCTTC. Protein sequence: CASSFGAGANNEQFF. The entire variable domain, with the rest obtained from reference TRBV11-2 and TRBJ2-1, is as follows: EAGVAQSPRYKIIEKRQSVAFWCNPISGHATLYWYQQILGQGPKLLIQFQNNGVVDDSQLPKDRFSAERLKGVDSTLKIQPAKLEDSAVYLCASSFGAGANNEQFFGPGTRLTVL.